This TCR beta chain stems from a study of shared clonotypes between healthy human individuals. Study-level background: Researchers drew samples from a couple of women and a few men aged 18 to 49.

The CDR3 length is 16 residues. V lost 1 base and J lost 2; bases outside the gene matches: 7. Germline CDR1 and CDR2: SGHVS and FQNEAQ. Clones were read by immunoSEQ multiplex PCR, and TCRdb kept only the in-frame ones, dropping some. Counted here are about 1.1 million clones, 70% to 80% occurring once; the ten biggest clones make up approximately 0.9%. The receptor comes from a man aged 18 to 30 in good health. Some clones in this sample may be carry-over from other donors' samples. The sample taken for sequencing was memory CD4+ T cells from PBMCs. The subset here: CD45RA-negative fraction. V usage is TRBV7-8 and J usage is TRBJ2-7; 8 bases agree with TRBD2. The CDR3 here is CASSLGGGGRTYEQYF. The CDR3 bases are TGTGCCAGCAGCTTAGGGGGTGGCGGGAGGACCTACGAGCAGTACTTC.